The source of this T cell receptor (beta chain) is a study of cytotoxic CD8 clonotypes in ibrutinib-treated CLL. For the study at large: Response material was collected after a median around 12 months of treatment, range 6 to 36.

This clone has a count of ten or more. What it binds is not known. Broader study findings: Private clonotypes, not public ones, expanded at ibrutinib response.

Repertoires were generated with immunoSEQ multiplex PCR, while TCRdb's copy carries only in-frame clones and drops some. Among some 35,000 clones listed, over 70% were seen once. CDR3 length: 13 residues. With 5 bases removed from V and 6 bases from J, the gap between germline ends came to 13 bases. CDR1 and CDR2 from the germline V gene are LNHDA and SQIVND (reference sequence). This receptor was identified in a human donor with chronic lymphocytic leukemia. This material consisted of PBMCs, taken at disease progression, from a patient treated with ibrutinib. The rearrangement links TRBV19 to TRBJ1-2, with a tentative D call TRBD1 (5 bases). The CDR3, as DNA: TGTGCCAGTAGTCCGGTTGGGGGACATGGCTACACCTTC. Its translation is CASSPVGGHGYTF.